The clone carrying this TCR beta chain was seen a handful of times. Its antigen remains unidentified. This record comes from a study of cytomegalovirus exposure and HLA in healthy donors. Study-wide points: There were reportedly fewer N-insertions in an Asian-associated ancestry cluster than the approximately 670-donor mean, in a later analysis. Reports showed the classifier diagnosing cytomegalovirus status with high specificity and sensitivity.

The CDR3 totals 18 residues. V lost 3 bases, J lost 6 bases, and 24 bases lay in between. Germline CDR1 reads SGDLS; CDR2 reads YYNGEE. PCR primers comprised 60 Vbeta and 13 Jbeta primers. In the source study's methods: It was a later analysis that counted 75 million to 90 million unique TCR beta chains, of which 9 million to 13 million were shared. Clones were sequenced by immunoSEQ multiplex PCR, and TCRdb holds only the in-frame ones, with some missing. V and J calls and clone size follow that table, whereas D and trimming were derived from the DNA. The data hold tens of thousands of clones, with 80% observed a single time.

The source material was PBMCs. This sequence originates from a man over 45 in good health and CMV-seropositive. The chain links TRBV9 to TRBJ2-2; no clear D gene. The CDR3 DNA follows: TGTGCCAGCAGCGCACACCACGCACCGTCCCGCATTCCCGGGGAGCTGTTTTTT. Its protein product is CASSAHHAPSRIPGELFF. Full variable domain (remainder filled in from reference TRBV9 and TRBJ2-2): DSGVTQTPKHLITATGQRVTLRCSPRSGDLSVYWYQQSLDQGLQFLIQYYNGEERAKGNILERFSAQQFPDLHSELNLSSLELGDSALYFCASSAHHAPSRIPGELFFGEGSRLTVL.